This is a list of T cell receptor beta chains from one sample in a study of cytomegalovirus exposure and HLA in healthy donors. Generated by immunoSEQ multiplex PCR, the TCRdb table keeps only in-frame clones and is missing some. This sample yields fewer than 90,000 clones, of which under 80% are seen a single time; 1.3% to 1.5% belongs to the top ten. The sequenced material came from PBMCs. The source of these receptors is a male donor in good health and CMV-seronegative. Each CDR3 is given with its conserved first and last residue. Each record gives: V gene, J gene, D gene, clone size, CDR3 DNA, CDR3 protein. A D gene is named only where the DNA matches it firmly. Not every row has a clone size; where given, it reads once, few, many or a size class.

TRBV10-2	TRBJ1-5	NA	NA	TGCGCCAGCAGTGTCCGACAGCACCATCAGCCCCAGCATTTT	CASSVRQHHQPQHF
TRBV7-2	TRBJ2-7	NA	NA	TGTGCCAGCAGCCCTGCGGTACCCTACGAGCAGTACTTC	CASSPAVPYEQYF
TRBV28	TRBJ2-1	NA	NA	TGTGCCAGCAGTTTAGCTCGTGGTCTGGTAGGGGGCTCCTACAATGAGCAGTTCTTC	CASSLARGLVGGSYNEQFF
TRBV9	TRBJ2-3	TRBD2	NA	TGTGCCAGCAGCCGTCTTGGGACTAGCATCACAGATACGCAGTATTTT	CASSRLGTSITDTQYF
TRBV7-3	TRBJ1-1	TRBD1	NA	TGTGCCAGCAGCTTAACCCCGACAGGGCTGAACACTGAAGCTTTCTTT	CASSLTPTGLNTEAFF
TRBV7-9	TRBJ1-1	NA	NA	TGTGCCAGCAGCTTAGACAGTACAGCTTTCTTT	CASSLDSTAFF
TRBV7-3	TRBJ2-3	NA	NA	TGTGCCAGCAGCTTAAATCTCGTGGGCGCAGATACGCAGTATTTT	CASSLNLVGADTQYF
TRBV7-9	TRBJ1-1	TRBD1	NA	TGTGCCAGCAGAGACAGGGGGCAATCTGAAGCTTTCTTT	CASRDRGQSEAFF
TRBV5-1	TRBJ1-6	NA	NA	TGCGCCAGCAGCTTGGTTCAGGAAAATTCACCCCTCCACTTT	CASSLVQENSPLHF
TRBV28	TRBJ2-7	NA	NA	TGTGCCAGCATTGGGGACAAAATCTACGAGCAGTACTTC	CASIGDKIYEQYF
TRBV7-3	TRBJ2-3	NA	NA	TGTGCCAGCAGCTTATCGCAGAGCACAGATACGCAGTATTTT	CASSLSQSTDTQYF
TRBV9	TRBJ2-3	NA	NA	TGTGCCAGCAGCGTAGCCCTGGACAACTCCCGCGAAGATACGCAGTATTTT	CASSVALDNSREDTQYF
TRBV5-1	TRBJ2-5	NA	NA	TGCGCCAGCAGCGAGAAACGGGAGACCCAGTACTTC	CASSEKRETQYF
TRBV5-1	TRBJ1-2	TRBD1	few	TGCGCCAGCAGCTTGTCCAAGCCGGGACAGGGGGCGGACGGCTATGGCTACACCTTC	CASSLSKPGQGADGYGYTF